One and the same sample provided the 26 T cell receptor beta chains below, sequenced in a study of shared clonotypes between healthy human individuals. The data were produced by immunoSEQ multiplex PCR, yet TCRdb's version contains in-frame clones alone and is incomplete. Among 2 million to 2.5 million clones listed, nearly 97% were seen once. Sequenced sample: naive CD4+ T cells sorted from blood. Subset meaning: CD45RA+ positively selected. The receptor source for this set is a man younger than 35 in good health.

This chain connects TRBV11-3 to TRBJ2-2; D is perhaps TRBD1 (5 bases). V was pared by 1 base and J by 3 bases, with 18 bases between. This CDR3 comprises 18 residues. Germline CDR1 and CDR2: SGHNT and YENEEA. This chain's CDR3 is CASSLGGVTRVYTGELFF. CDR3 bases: TGTGCCAGCAGCTTAGGTGGGGTAACCAGGGTTTACACCGGGGAGCTGTTTTTT.

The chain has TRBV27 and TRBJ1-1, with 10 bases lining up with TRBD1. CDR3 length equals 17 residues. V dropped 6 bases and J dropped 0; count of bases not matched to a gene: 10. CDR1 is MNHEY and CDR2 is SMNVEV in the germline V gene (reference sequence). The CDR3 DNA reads TGTGCCAGCAGCCACCGGACAGGGGGTCCTATGAACACTGAAGCTTTCTTT. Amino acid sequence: CASSHRTGGPMNTEAFF.

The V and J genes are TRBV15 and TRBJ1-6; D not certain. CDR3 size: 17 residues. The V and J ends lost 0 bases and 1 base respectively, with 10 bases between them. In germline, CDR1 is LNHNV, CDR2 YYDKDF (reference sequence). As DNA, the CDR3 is TGTGCCACCAGCAGAGATCGGGGTTTTTCCTATAATTCACCCCTCCACTTT. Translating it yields CATSRDRGFSYNSPLHF.

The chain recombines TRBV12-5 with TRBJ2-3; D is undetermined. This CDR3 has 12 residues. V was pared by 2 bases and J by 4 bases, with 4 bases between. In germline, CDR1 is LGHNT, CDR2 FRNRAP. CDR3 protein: CASGLSADTQYF. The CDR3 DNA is TGTGCTAGTGGTTTGAGTGCAGATACGCAGTATTTT.

The CDR3 nucleotides are TGTGCCAGCAGTTACGGGTCGGGTAAATCCAAAAACATTCAGTACTTC. Protein sequence: CASSYGSGKSKNIQYF. This sequence joins TRBV6-6 and TRBJ2-4; D ambiguous. The germline V and J ends were trimmed by 2 bases and 2 bases, with 13 bases remaining between them. The CDR3 totals 16 residues. Germline CDR1 is MNHNY and CDR2 is SVGAGI (reference sequence).

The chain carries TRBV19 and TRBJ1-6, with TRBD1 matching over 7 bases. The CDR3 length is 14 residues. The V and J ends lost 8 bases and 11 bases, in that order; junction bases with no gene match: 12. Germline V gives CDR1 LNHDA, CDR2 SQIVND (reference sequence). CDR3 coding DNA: TGTGCCAGTTCCCAGGGAGGGGGCTTCCCACCCCTCCACTTT. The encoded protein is CASSQGGGFPPLHF.

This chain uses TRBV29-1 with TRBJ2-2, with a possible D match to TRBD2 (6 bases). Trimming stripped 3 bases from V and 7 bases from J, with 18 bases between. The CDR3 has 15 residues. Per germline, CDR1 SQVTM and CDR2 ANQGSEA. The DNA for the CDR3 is TGCAGCGTTGATCGCGGGGCCGCGGGATACGGGGAGCTGTTTTTT. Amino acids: CSVDRGAAGYGELFF.

In DNA, the CDR3 is TGTGCCAGCAGCTTGCGACTAGCGGGGGCCGTAGCCAAAAACATTCAGTACTTC. It yields the protein CASSLRLAGAVAKNIQYF. The chain recombines TRBV5-6 with TRBJ2-4; 12 nucleotides agree with TRBD2. Germline V gives CDR1 SGHDT, CDR2 YYEEEE. J gave up 0 bases and V 1 base, and 5 bases lay outside the gene matches. This CDR3 comprises 18 residues.

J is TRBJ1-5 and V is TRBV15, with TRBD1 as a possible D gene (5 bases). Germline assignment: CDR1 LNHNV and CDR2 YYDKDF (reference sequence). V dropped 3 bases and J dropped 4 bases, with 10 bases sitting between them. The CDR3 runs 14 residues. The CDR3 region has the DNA TGTGCCACCAGCAGGTGGGGGGTGAATCAGCCCCAGCATTTT. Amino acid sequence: CATSRWGVNQPQHF.

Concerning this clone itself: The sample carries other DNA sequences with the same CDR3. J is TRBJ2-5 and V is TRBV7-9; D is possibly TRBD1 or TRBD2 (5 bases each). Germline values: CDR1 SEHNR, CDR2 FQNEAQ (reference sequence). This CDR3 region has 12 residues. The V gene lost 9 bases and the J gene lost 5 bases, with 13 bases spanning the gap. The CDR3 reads CASGTGGETQYF. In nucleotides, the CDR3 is TGTGCCAGTGGGACGGGTGGGGAGACCCAGTACTTC. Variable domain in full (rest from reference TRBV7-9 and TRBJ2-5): DTGVSQNPRHKITKRGQNVTFRCDPISEHNRLYWYRQTLGQGPEFLTYFQNEAQLEKSRLLSDRFSAERPKGSFSTLEIQRTEQGDSAMYLCASGTGGETQYFGPGTRLLVL.

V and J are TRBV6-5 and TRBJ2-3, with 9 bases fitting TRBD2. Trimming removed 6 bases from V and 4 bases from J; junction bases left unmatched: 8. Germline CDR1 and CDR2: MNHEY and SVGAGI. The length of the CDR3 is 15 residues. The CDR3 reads CASSRPGLAPDTQYF. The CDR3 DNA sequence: TGTGCCAGCAGCCGCCCGGGACTAGCCCCAGATACGCAGTATTTT.

The CDR3 bases are TGTGCCAGCAGTCCTCTTTATGAAAAACTGTTTTTT. Encoded protein: CASSPLYEKLFF. V gene TRBV2 combines with J gene TRBJ1-4; the D is unclear. The germline gives CDR1 SNHLY, CDR2 FYNNEI. This CDR3 is 12 amino acids long. Trimming removed 5 bases from V and 6 bases from J, with 7 bases in between. The variable domain in full, with the rest retrieved from reference TRBV2 and TRBJ1-4, is EPEVTQTPSHQVTQMGQEVILRCVPISNHLYFYWYRQILGQKVEFLVSFYNNEISEKSEIFDDQFSVERPDGSNFTLKIRSTKLEDSAMYFCASSPLYEKLFFGSGTQLSVL.

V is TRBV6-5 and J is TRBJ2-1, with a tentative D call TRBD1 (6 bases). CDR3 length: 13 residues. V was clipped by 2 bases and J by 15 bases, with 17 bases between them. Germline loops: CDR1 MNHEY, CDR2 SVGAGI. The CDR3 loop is CASSYNQDRVRFF. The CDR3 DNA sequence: TGTGCCAGCAGTTACAACCAGGACAGAGTCCGGTTCTTC.

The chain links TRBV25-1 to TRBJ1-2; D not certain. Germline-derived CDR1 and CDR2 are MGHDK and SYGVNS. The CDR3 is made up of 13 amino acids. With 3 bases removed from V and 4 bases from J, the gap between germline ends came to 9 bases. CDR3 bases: TGTGCCAGCAGTGAGGGGTTTGGCTATGGCTACACCTTC. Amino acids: CASSEGFGYGYTF.

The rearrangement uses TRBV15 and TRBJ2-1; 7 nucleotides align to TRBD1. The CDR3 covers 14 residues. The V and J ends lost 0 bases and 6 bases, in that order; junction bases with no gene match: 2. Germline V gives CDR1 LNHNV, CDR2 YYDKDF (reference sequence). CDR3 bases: TGTGCCACCAGCAGAGAAGGGGGCTTCAATGAGCAGTTCTTC. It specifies CATSREGGFNEQFF.

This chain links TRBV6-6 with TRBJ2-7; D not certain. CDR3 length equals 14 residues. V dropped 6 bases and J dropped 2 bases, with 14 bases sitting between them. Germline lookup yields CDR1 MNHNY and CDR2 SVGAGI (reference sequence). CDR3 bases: TGTGCCAGCAGAGCCGGGCTCTTTGCCTACGAGCAGTACTTC. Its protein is CASRAGLFAYEQYF.

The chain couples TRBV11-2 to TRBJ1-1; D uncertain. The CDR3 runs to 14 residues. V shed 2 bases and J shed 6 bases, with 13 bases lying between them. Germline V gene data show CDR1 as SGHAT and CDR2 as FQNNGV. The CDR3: CASSLKGQTPEAFF. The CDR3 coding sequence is TGTGCCAGCAGCTTAAAAGGCCAAACCCCTGAAGCTTTCTTT.

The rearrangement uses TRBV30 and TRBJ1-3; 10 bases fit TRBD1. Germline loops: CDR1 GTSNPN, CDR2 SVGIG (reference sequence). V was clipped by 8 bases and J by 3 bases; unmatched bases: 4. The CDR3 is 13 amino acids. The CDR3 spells CAQDRGGGNTIYF. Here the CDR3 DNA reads TGTGCCCAGGACAGGGGGGGTGGAAACACCATATATTTT.

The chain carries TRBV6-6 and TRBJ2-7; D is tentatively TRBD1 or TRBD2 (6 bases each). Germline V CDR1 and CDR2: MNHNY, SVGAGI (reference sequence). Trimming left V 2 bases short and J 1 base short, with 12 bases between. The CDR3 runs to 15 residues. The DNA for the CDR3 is TGTGCCAGCAGTTACGCGGGACAAGGTTCCTACGAGCAGTACTTC. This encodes CASSYAGQGSYEQYF.

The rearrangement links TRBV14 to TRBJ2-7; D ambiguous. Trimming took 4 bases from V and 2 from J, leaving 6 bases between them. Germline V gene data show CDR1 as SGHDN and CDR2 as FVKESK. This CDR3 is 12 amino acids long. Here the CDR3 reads CASSPLTYEQYF. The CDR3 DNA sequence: TGTGCCAGCAGCCCCTTGACCTACGAGCAGTACTTC. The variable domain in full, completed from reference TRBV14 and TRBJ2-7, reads EAGVTQFPSHSVIEKGQTVTLRCDPISGHDNLYWYRRVMGKEIKFLLHFVKESKQDESGMPNNRFLAERTGGTYSTLKVQPAELEDSGVYFCASSPLTYEQYFGPGTRLTVT.

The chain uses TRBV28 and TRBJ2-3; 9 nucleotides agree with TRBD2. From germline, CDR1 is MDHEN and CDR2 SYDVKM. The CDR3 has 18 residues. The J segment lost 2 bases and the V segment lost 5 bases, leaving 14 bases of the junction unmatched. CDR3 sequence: CASSHPSFGGGATDTQYF. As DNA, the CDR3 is TGTGCCAGCAGTCACCCTAGTTTCGGCGGGGGGGCCACAGATACGCAGTATTTT.

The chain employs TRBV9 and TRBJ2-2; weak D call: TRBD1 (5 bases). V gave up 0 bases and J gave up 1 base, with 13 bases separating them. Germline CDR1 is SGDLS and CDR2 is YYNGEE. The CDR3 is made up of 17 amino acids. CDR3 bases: TGTGCCAGCAGCGTAGTCCCACGTCAGGGGAACACCGGGGAGCTGTTTTTT. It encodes CASSVVPRQGNTGELFF.

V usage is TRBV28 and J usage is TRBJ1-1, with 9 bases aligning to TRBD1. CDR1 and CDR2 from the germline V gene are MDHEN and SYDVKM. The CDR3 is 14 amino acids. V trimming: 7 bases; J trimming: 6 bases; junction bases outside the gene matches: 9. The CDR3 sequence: CASNQQGAQSEAFF. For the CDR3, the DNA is TGTGCCAGCAACCAACAGGGGGCGCAATCTGAAGCTTTCTTT.

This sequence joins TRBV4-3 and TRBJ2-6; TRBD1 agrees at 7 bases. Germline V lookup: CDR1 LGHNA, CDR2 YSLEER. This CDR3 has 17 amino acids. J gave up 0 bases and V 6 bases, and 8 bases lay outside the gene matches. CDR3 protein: CASSRTGQISGANVLTF. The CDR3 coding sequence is TGCGCCAGCAGTCGTACGGGACAGATCTCTGGGGCCAACGTCCTGACTTTC.

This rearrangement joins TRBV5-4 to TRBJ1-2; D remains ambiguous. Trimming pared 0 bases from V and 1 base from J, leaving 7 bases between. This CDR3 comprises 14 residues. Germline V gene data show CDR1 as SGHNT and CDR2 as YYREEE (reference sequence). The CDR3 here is CASSLGTDNYGYTF. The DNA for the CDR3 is TGTGCCAGCAGCTTGGGGACCGATAACTATGGCTACACCTTC.

The CDR3 bases are TGTGCCAGCAGTAACCCTTCCAGGGTAGCCAACGTCCTGACTTTC. Translation: CASSNPSRVANVLTF. The chain has TRBV28 and TRBJ2-6; a possible D gene is TRBD1 (5 bases). The CDR3 has 15 amino acids. The V gene's germline CDR1 is MDHEN and CDR2 SYDVKM. The V end lost 5 bases, the J end lost 7 bases, and 15 bases lay between the germline ends.